This T cell receptor beta chain came from a study of cytomegalovirus exposure and HLA in healthy donors. The PCR was carried out with 60 Vbeta primers and 13 Jbeta primers. The table came from immunoSEQ multiplex PCR; TCRdb's copy has only in-frame clones and leaves some out. The sample has about 260,000 clones, 70% to 90% seen once. Per the germline V gene, CDR1 is GTSNPN and CDR2 is SVGIG (reference sequence). This CDR3 spans 13 amino acids. The junction had 1 base not matched to a gene; V was cut back by 2 bases and J by 4 bases. The chain links TRBV30 to TRBJ2-3; 9 bases map to TRBD1. The sequenced sample was PBMCs. This sequence originates from a woman aged 40 to 50 in good health and CMV-seropositive. As DNA, the CDR3 is TGTGCCTGGAGTAGACAGGGGGCAGATACGCAGTATTTT. This gives the protein CAWSRQGADTQYF.